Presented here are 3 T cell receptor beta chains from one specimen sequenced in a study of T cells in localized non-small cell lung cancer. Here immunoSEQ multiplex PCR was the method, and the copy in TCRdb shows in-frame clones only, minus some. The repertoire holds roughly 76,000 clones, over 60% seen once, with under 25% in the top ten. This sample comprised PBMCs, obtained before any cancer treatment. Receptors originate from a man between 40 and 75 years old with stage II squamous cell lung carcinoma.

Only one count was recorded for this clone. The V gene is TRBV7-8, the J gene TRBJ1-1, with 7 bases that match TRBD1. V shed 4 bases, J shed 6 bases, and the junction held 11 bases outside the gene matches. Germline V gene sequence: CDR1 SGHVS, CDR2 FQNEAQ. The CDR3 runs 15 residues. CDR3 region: CASSSPRGEVAEAFF. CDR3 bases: TGTGCCAGCAGCTCCCCCAGGGGGGAGGTCGCTGAAGCTTTCTTT.

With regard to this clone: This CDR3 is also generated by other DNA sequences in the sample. The CDR3 DNA follows: TGCGCCAGCAGCTTGGGACTAGCGGGGAACACCGGGGAGCTGTTTTTT. The encoded protein is CASSLGLAGNTGELFF. This rearrangement joins TRBV5-1 to TRBJ2-2, with TRBD2 matching 10 bases. After removal of 0 bases from V and 1 base from J, the junction contained 0 bases not matched to a gene. Germline lookup yields CDR1 SGHRS and CDR2 YFSETQ. The CDR3 length is 16 residues.

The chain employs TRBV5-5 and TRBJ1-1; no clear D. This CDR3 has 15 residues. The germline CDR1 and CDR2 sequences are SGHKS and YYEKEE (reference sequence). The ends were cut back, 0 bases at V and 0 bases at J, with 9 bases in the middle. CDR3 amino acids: CASSLAPGMNTEAFF. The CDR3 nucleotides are TGTGCCAGCAGCTTGGCTCCGGGGATGAACACTGAAGCTTTCTTT.